This entry concerns a single T cell receptor beta chain. The antigen is not known. Trimming took 7 bases from V and 1 from J, leaving 10 bases between them. Germline V CDR1 and CDR2: SQVTM, ANQGSEA. The CDR3 loop spans 12 amino acids. TCR beta VDJ and CDR3 profiles were obtained from a genomic DNA template. TCRdb reprocessed the reads with MiXCR, giving one entry per CDR3 protein. This sample has just over 200,000 distinct CDR3 sequences, with approximately 60% found just once. The data belong to a study of CD8+CD57+ T cells in acquired aplastic anemia. As for the study in general: Average DNA yield from sorted CD4+ and CD8+ cells was roughly 3.1 ug. The study's findings and limits: Common to patients and controls were 25 to 30 CD8+ CDR3 sequences.

Individuals selected for sequencing had exhibited CD8+CD57+ cell expansion on flow cytometry. A severe acquired aplastic anemia diagnosis applied to all patients. This TCR was recovered from a human donor with aplastic anemia. The V and J genes are TRBV29-1 and TRBJ1-1; perhaps TRBD1 as D (5 bases). The specimen sequenced was sorted CD4+, CD8+, or CD8+CD57+ T cells (not recorded which) from PBMCs. The CDR3 sequence: CSATTGNTEAFF. Written as DNA, the CDR3 is TGCAGCGCCACAACAGGGAACACTGAAGCTTTCTTT.